The clone carrying this T cell receptor (beta chain) has ten or more counts. This sample is part of a study of T cells after yellow fever vaccination. The CDR3 spans 16 residues. Germline V CDR1 and CDR2: SGHAT, FQNNGV. Trimming removed 0 bases from V and 6 bases from J, with 15 bases in between. Synthesis of TCR cDNA relied on 5'RACE template switching, which attached a universal primer site and UMIs. TCRdb ran MiXCR on the 5' RACE reads and lists one entry per CDR3 protein. Of some 240,000 distinct CDR3 sequences in the sample, around 5.3% are singletons; the top ten hold approximately 3.5%. The chain couples TRBV11-2 to TRBJ2-1; D possibly corresponds to TRBD1 (6 bases). The receptor comes from a man aged 18 to 30 who received the YFV17D yellow fever vaccine. The sample in question was CD4+ T cells sorted from PBMCs, obtained on the day of the yellow fever booster vaccination. In nucleotides, the CDR3 is TGTGCCAGCAGCTTAGAACAGGGACGCCCCTCCAATGAGCAGTTCTTC. Its translation: CASSLEQGRPSNEQFF.